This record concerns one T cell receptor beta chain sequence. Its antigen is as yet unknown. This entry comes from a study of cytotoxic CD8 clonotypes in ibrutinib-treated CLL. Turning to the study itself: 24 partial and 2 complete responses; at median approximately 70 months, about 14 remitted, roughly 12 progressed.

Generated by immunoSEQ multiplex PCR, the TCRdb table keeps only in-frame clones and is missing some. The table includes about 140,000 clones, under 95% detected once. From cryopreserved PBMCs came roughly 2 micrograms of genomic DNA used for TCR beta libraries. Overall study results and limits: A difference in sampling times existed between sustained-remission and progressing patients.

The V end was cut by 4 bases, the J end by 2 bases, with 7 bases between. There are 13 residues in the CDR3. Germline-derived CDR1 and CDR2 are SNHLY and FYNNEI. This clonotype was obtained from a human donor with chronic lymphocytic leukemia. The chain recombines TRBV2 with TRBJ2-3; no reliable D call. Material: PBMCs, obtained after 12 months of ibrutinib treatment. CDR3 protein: CASSVGPTDTQYF. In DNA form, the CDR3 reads TGTGCCAGCAGTGTAGGGCCCACAGATACGCAGTATTTT.